This T cell receptor (beta chain) derives from a study of blood T cell repertoires in COVID-19. Study-wide background: T cells, B-cell-depleted T cells, or PBMCs provided the cDNA or gDNA that served as material.

There are 12 residues in the CDR3. Trimming removed 2 bases at V and 8 bases at J, with 6 bases between. The V gene's germline CDR1 is LGHDT and CDR2 YNNKEL (reference sequence). Libraries were prepared by immunoSEQ multiplex PCR; TCRdb keeps only in-frame clonotypes and omits some of them. The sample lists 15,000 or so clones, roughly 80% occurring once. This sequence joins TRBV3-1 (or the pseudogene TRBV3-2) and TRBJ1-4, with D maybe TRBD1 (5 bases). The specimen sequenced was peripheral blood. The receptor was derived from a man between 40 and 49 years old with active or convalescent COVID-19. The CDR3 loop reads CASSQRTEKLFF. DNA of the CDR3: TGTGCCAGCAGCCAAAGGACAGAAAAACTGTTTTTT.